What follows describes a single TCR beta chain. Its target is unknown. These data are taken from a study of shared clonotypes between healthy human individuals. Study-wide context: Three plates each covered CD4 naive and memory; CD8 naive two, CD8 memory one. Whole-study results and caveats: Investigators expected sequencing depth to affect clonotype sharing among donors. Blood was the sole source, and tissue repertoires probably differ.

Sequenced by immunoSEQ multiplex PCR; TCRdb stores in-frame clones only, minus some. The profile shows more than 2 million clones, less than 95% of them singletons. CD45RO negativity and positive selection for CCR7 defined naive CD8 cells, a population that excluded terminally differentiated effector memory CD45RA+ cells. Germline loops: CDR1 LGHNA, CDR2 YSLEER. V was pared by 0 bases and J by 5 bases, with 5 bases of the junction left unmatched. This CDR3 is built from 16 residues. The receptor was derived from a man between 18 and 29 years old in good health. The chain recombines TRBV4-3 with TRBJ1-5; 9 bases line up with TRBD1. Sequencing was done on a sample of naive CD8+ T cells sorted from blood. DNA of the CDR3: TGCGCCAGCAGCCAAGACTGGACAGGGGTAGATCAGCCCCAGCATTTT. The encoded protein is CASSQDWTGVDQPQHF.